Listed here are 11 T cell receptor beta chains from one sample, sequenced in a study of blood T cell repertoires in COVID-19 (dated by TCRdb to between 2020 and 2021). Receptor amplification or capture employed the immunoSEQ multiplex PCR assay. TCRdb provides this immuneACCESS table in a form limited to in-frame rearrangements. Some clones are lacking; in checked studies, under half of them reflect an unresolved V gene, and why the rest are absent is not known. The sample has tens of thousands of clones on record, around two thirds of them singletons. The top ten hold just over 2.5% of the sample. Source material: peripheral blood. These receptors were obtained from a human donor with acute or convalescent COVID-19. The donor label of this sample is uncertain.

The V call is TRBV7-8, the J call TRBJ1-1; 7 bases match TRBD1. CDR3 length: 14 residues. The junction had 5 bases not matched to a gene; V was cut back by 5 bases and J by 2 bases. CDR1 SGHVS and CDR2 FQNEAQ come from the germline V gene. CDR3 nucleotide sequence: TGTGCCAGCAGCCCACGGGACAGTAACACTGAAGCTTTCTTT. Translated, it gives CASSPRDSNTEAFF.

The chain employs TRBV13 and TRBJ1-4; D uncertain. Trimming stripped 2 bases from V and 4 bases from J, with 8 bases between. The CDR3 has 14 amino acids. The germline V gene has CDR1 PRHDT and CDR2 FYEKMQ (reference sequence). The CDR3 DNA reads TGTGCCAGCAGCTTATTAACAGTTAATGAAAAACTGTTTTTT. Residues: CASSLLTVNEKLFF.

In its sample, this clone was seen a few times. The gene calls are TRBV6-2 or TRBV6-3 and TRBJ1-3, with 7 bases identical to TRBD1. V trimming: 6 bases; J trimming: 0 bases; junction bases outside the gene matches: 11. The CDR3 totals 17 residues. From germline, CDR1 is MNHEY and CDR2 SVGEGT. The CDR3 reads CASSPLGGTASGNTIYF. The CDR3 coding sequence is TGTGCCAGCAGCCCTCTCGGCGGGACAGCCTCTGGAAACACCATATATTTT.

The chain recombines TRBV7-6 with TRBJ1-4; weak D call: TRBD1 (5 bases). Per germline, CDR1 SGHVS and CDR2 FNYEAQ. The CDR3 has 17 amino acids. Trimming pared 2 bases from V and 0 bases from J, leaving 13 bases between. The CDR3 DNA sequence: TGTGCCAGCAGCTTAATGGGGGGATCTGCAACTAATGAAAAACTGTTTTTT. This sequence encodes CASSLMGGSATNEKLFF.

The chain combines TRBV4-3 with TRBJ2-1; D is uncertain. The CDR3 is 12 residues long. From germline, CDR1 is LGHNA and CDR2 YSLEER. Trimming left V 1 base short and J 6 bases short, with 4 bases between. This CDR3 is CASSQASNEQFF. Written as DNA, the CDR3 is TGCGCCAGCAGCCAAGCGTCCAATGAGCAGTTCTTC.

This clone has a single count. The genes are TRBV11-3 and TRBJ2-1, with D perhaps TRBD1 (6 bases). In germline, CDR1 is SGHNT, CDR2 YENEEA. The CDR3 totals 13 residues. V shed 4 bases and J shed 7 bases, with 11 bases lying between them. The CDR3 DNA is TGTGCCAGCAGCTCCCGGGACACGAATGAGCAGTTCTTC. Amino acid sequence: CASSSRDTNEQFF.

CDR3 sequence (DNA): TGTGCCAGCAGCCTGACTAGCGGGAGTTGGGAGCAGTACTTC. Translating gives CASSLTSGSWEQYF. This chain joins TRBV11-1 and TRBJ2-7, with 12 nucleotides matching TRBD2. CDR1 is SGHAT, CDR2 FQDESV, per germline (reference sequence). This CDR3 spans 14 amino acids. Trimming removed 5 bases from V and 7 bases from J; junction bases left unmatched: 6.

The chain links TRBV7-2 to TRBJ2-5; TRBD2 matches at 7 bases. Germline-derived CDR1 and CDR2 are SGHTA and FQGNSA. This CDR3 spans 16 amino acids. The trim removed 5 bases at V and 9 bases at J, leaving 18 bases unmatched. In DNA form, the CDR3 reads TGTGCCAGCAGCGAATCCCAGGGTCTAGCGGAGCCGCCCCAGTACTTC. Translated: CASSESQGLAEPPQYF.

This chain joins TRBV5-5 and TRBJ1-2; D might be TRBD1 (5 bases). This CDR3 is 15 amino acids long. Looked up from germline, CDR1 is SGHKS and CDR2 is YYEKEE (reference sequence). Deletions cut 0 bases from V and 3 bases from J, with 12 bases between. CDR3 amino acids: CASSLDGGIYYGYTF. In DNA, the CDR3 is TGTGCCAGCAGCTTGGATGGGGGGATCTACTATGGCTACACCTTC.

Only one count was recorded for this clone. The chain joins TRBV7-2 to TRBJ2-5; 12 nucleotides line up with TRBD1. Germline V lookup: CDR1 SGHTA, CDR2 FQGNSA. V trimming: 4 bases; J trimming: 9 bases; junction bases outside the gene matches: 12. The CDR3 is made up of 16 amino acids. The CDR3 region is CASSSSGTGGASAQYF. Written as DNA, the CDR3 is TGTGCCAGCAGCTCCTCCGGGACAGGGGGCGCTTCGGCCCAGTACTTC. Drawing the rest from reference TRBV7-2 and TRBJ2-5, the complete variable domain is GAGVSQSPSNKVTEKGKDVELRCDPISGHTALYWYRQSLGQGLEFLIYFQGNSAPDKSGLPSDRFSAERTGGSVSTLTIQRTQQEDSAVYLCASSSSGTGGASAQYFGPGTRLLVL.

The CDR3, as DNA: TGCGCCACCTCGACAGGGCTTGGAAACACCATATATTTT. Protein product: CATSTGLGNTIYF. The V and J genes are TRBV10-1 and TRBJ1-3, with 7 bases that match TRBD1. Germline V gene data show CDR1 as WNHNN and CDR2 as SYGVQD (reference sequence). Losses at the gene ends were 10 bases for V and 3 bases for J; bases not matched to a gene: 6. The CDR3 spans 13 residues.